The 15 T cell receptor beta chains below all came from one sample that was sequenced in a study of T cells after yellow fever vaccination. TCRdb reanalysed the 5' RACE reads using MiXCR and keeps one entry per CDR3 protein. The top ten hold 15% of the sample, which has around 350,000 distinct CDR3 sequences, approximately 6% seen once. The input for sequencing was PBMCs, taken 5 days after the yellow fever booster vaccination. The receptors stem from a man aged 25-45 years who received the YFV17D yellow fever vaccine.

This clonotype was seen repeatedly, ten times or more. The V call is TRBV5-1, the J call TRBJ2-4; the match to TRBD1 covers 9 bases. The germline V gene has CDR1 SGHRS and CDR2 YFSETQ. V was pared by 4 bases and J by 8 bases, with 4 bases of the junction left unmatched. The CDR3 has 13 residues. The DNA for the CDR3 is TGCGCCAGCAGCATCCGGGACAGGGACATTCAGTACTTC. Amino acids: CASSIRDRDIQYF. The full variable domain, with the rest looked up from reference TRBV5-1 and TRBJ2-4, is KAGVTQTPRYLIKTRGQQVTLSCSPISGHRSVSWYQQTPGQGLQFLFEYFSETQRNKGNFPGRFSGRQFSNSRSEMNVSTLELGDSALYLCASSIRDRDIQYFGAGTRLSVL.

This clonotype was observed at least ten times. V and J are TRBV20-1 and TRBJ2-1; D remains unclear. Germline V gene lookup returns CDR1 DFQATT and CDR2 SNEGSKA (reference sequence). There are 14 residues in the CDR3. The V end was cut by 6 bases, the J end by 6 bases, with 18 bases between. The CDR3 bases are TGCAGTGCGTCCGGGTCCGCCATGGGCAATGAGCAGTTCTTC. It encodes CSASGSAMGNEQFF.

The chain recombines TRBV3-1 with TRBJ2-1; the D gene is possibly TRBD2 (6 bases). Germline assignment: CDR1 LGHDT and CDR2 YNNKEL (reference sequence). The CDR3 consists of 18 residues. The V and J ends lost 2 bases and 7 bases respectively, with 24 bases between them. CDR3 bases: TGTGCCAGCAGCCAACGTTCAAGCGGGTATAGAGGGCGGAATGAGCAGTTCTTC. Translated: CASSQRSSGYRGRNEQFF.

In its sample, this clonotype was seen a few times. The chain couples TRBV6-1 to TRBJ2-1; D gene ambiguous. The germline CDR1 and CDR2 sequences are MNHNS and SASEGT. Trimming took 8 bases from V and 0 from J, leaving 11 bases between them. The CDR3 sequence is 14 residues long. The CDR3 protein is CASFRRNSYNEQFF. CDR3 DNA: TGTGCCAGCTTTCGACGGAACTCCTACAATGAGCAGTTCTTC.

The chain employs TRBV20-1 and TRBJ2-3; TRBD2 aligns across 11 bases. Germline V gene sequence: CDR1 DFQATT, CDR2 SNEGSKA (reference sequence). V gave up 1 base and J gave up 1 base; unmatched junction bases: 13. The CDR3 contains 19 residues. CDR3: CSARGLPLAGGRGTDTQYF. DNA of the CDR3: TGCAGTGCTAGAGGCCTCCCGCTAGCGGGAGGAAGGGGCACAGATACGCAGTATTTT.

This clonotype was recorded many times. The CDR3 loop is CASSYGARVAEAFF. The CDR3 DNA is TGTGCCAGCAGTTACGGTGCCAGGGTCGCTGAAGCTTTCTTT. This chain uses TRBV6-5 with TRBJ1-1; possible D gene TRBD1, 5 bases. V was trimmed by 2 bases and J by 6 bases, leaving 13 bases between them. The CDR3 loop spans 14 amino acids. Germline CDR1 MNHEY, CDR2 SVGAGI.

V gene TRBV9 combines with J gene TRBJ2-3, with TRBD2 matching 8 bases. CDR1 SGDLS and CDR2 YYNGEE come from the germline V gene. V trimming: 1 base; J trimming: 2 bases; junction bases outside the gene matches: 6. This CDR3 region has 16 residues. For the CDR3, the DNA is TGTGCCAGCAGCGTACAAGCGGGAGAGTACACAGATACGCAGTATTTT. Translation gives CASSVQAGEYTDTQYF.

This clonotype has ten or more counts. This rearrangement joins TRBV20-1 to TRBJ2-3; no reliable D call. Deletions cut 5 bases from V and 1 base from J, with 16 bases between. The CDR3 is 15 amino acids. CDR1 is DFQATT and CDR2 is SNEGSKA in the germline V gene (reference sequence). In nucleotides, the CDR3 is TGCAGTGCTGGGCCGCCATCAGAGGGCACAGATACGCAGTATTTT. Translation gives CSAGPPSEGTDTQYF.

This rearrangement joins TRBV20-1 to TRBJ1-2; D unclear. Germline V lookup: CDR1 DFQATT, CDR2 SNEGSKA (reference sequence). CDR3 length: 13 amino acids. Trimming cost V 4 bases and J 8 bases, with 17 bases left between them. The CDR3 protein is CSANEVGVDGYTF. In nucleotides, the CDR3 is TGCAGTGCTAACGAGGTTGGGGTAGACGGCTACACCTTC.

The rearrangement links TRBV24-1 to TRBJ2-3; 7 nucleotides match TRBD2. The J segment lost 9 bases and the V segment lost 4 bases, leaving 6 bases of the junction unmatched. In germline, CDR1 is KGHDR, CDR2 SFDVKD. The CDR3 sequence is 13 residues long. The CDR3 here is CATSETGGDTQYF. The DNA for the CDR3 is TGTGCCACCAGTGAAACTGGGGGGGACACGCAGTATTTT.

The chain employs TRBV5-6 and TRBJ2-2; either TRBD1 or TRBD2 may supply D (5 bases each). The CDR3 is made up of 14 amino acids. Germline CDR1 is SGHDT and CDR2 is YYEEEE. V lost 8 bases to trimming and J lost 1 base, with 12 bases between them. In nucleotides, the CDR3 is TGTGCCAGTACCCAGAGGGGGAACACCGGGGAGCTGTTTTTT. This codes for CASTQRGNTGELFF.

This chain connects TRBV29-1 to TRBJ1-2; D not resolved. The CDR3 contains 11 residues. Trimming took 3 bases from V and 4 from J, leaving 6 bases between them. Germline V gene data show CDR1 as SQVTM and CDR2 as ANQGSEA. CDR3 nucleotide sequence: TGCAGCGTTGATAGCCCCTATGGCTACACCTTC. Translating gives CSVDSPYGYTF.

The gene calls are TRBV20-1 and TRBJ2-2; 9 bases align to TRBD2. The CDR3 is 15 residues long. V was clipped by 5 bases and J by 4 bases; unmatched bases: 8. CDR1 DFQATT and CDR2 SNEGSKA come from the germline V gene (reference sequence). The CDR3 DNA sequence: TGCAGTGCTGGAGCGGGAGGTCCGGGCACCGGGGAGCTGTTTTTT. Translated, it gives CSAGAGGPGTGELFF.

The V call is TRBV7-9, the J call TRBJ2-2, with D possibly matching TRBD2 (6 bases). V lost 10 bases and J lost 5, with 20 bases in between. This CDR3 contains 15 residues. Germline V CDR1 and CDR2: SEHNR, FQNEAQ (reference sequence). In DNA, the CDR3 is TGTGCCATAGTTAAGCGGGTCCCGAGAACCGGGGAGCTGTTTTTT. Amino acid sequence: CAIVKRVPRTGELFF.

CDR3 sequence: CASSEDWNTEAFF. CDR3 nucleotides: TGCGCCAGCAGCGAGGACTGGAACACTGAAGCTTTCTTT. The gene calls are TRBV5-1 and TRBJ1-1; D is ambiguous. The CDR3 consists of 13 residues. Trimming pared 4 bases from V and 1 base from J, leaving 8 bases between. CDR1 and CDR2 (germline): SGHRS, YFSETQ.